The rows below give T cell receptor beta chains drawn from one sample of a study of cytomegalovirus exposure and HLA in healthy donors. Data came from immunoSEQ multiplex PCR; TCRdb stores just in-frame clones and leaves some out. The sample holds about 120,000 clones, about three fifths seen once. The specimen sequenced was PBMCs. The receptor source for this set is a man aged 40-49 years in good health and CMV-seropositive. Each CDR3 is given with its conserved first and last residue. A D gene is named only where the DNA matches it firmly. Where a row states a size, it is once, few, many or the class of an expanded clone; other rows omit it.

clone size	D gene	J gene	V gene	CDR3 DNA	CDR3 protein
NA	NA	TRBJ1-2	TRBV11-2	TGTGCCAGCAGCTTAGGGAGGGAATCATTTGGCTACACCTTC	CASSLGRESFGYTF
NA	NA	TRBJ1-1	TRBV7-9	TGTGCCAGCAGCTTAGAGGTCCGGGGTAGAGCTTTCTTT	CASSLEVRGRAFF
NA	NA	TRBJ2-7	TRBV27	TGTGCCAGCAGTTTAGCCGGACAGCCTCCCTACGAGCAGTACTTC	CASSLAGQPPYEQYF
NA	NA	TRBJ1-5	TRBV9	TGTGCCAGCAGCGTAGGAGGGAGCAATCAGCCCCAGCATTTT	CASSVGGSNQPQHF
few	TRBD1	TRBJ2-7	TRBV19	TGTGCCAGTAGTATGGGACAGGTGTCCTACGAGCAGTACTTC	CASSMGQVSYEQYF
few	TRBD1	TRBJ2-2	TRBV19	TGTGCCAGTAGTCCCGGGACAGCGAACACCGGGGAGCTGTTTTTT	CASSPGTANTGELFF
few	NA	TRBJ2-7	TRBV21-1	TGTGCCAGCAGGGCCCCTTCCCCCGTGTCCTACGAGCAGTACTTC	CASRAPSPVSYEQYF
once	NA	TRBJ2-1	TRBV5-1	TGCGCCAGCAGCTCACCAGTGCGGAATGAGCAGTTCTTC	CASSSPVRNEQFF
few	NA	TRBJ2-7	TRBV12-1	TGTGCCAGCAGCTTTGTGACGGACGGGGGGCCTCATGGCTACGAGCAGTACTTC	CASSFVTDGGPHGYEQYF
NA	TRBD2	TRBJ2-7	TRBV6-5	TGTGCCAGCAGCATCAGTCCTAGCGGGCCGTACGAGCAGTACTTC	CASSISPSGPYEQYF
NA	TRBD2	TRBJ2-1	TRBV6-5	TGTGCCAGCAGCTACGGACTAGCGGGGTACAATGAGCAGTTCTTC	CASSYGLAGYNEQFF
NA	TRBD2	TRBJ2-2	TRBV19	TGTGCCAGTAGTCTCCATGGGGGACTAGCGGGAGAAACCGGGGAGCTGTTTTTT	CASSLHGGLAGETGELFF
few	NA	TRBJ2-7	TRBV19	TGTGCCAGTAGTATAGCCGTGCGTTACGAGCAGTACTTC	CASSIAVRYEQYF
NA	NA	TRBJ2-3	TRBV21-1	TGTGCCAGCAGCAAGGACTTTCCCACGCAGTATTTT	CASSKDFPTQYF
NA	TRBD2	TRBJ2-1	TRBV9	TGTGCCAGCAGCGTAGATGGCGGGAGGGAGTTCAATGAGCAGTTCTTC	CASSVDGGREFNEQFF
NA	TRBD1	TRBJ2-7	TRBV29-1	TGCAGCGCCGGACAGGGGGAGTCCTACGAGCAGTACTTC	CSAGQGESYEQYF
NA	NA	TRBJ2-5	TRBV7-7	TGTGCCAGCAGCTCCGGTATTAGTTACCAAGAGACCCAGTACTTC	CASSSGISYQETQYF
NA	NA	TRBJ1-6	TRBV4-1	TGCGCCAGCAGCCAAGATGGCAGTTTAAACTCACCCCTCCACTTT	CASSQDGSLNSPLHF